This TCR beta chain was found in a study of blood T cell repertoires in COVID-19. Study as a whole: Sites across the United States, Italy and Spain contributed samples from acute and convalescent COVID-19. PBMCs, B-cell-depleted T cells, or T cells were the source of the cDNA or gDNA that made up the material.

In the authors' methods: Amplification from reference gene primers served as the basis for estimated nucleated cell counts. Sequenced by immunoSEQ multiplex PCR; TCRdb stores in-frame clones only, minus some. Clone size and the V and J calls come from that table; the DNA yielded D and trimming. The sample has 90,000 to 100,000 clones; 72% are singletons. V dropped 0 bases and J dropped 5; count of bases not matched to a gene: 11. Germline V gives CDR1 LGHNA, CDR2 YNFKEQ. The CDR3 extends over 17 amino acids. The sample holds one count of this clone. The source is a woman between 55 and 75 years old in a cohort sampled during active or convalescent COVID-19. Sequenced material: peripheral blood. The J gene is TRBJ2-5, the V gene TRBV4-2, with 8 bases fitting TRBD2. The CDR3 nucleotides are TGTGCCAGCAGCCAAGAACCGGGACTAGGGTGGGCGGAGACCCAGTACTTC. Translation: CASSQEPGLGWAETQYF.